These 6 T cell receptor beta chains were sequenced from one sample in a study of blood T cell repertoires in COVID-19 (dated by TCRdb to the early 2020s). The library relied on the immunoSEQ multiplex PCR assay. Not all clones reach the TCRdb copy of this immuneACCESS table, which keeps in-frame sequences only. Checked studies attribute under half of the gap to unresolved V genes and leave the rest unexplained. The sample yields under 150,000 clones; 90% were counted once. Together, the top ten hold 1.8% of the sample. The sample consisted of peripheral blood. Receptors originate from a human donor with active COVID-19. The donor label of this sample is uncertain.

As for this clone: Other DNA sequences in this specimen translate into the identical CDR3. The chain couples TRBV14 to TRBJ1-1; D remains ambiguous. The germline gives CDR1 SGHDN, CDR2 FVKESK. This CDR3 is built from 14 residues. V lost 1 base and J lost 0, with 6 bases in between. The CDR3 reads CASSQAGMNTEAFF. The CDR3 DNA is TGTGCCAGCAGCCAAGCGGGAATGAACACTGAAGCTTTCTTT.

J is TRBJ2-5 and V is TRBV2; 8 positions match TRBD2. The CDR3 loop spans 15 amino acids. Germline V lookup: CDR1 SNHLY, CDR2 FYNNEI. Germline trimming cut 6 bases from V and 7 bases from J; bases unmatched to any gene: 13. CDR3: CASSDRTSLSATQYF. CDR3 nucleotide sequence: TGTGCCAGCAGCGATAGGACTAGCCTGTCGGCGACCCAGTACTTC.

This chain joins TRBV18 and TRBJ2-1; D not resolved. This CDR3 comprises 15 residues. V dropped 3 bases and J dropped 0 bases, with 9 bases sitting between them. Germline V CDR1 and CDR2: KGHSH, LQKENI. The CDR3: CASSPETYSYNEQFF. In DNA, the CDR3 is TGTGCCAGCTCACCGGAGACCTACTCCTACAATGAGCAGTTCTTC.

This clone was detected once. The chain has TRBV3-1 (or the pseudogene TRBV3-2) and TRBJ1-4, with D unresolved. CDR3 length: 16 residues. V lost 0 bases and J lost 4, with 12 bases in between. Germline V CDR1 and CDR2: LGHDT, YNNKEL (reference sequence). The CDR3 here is CASSQDPGGGNEKLFF. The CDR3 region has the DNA TGTGCCAGCAGCCAAGATCCAGGAGGTGGTAATGAAAAACTGTTTTTT.

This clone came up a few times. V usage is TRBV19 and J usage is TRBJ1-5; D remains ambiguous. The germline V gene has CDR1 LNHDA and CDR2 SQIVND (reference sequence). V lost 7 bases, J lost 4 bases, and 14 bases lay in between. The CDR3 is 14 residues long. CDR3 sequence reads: CASIRRGANQPQHF. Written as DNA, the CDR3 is TGTGCCAGTATTAGACGTGGAGCAAATCAGCCCCAGCATTTT.

CDR3 coding DNA: TGTGCCAGCAGCGCTAGGACAGGTACGAATTCACCCCTCCACTTT. Encoded protein: CASSARTGTNSPLHF. The J gene is TRBJ1-6, the V gene TRBV9; 7 nucleotides align to TRBD1. Trimming at V came to 3 bases and at J to 7 bases, leaving 7 bases not matched to a gene. The CDR3 is 15 residues long. Germline CDR1 SGDLS, CDR2 YYNGEE.